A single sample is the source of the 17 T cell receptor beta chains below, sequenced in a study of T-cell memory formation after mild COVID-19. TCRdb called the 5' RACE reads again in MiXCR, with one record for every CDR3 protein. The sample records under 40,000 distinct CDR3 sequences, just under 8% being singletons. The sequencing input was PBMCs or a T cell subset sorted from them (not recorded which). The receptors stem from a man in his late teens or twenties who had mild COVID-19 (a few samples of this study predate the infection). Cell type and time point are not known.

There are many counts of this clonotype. CDR3 nucleotides: TGCGCCAGCAGCCCCCTGGAGCGGGGGGGCCTGGATACGCAGTATTTT. It codes for CASSPLERGGLDTQYF. The rearrangement links TRBV4-1 to TRBJ2-3; TRBD2 aligns across 10 bases. V gave up 4 bases and J gave up 6 bases; unmatched junction bases: 10. Germline CDR1 and CDR2: MGHRA and YSYEKL. This CDR3 comprises 16 residues.

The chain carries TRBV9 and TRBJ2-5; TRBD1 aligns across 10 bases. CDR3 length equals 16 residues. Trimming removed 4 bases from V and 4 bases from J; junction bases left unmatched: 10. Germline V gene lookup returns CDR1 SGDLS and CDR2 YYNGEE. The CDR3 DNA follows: TGTGCCAGCAGCTCTAACCGCGGGACAGGGGTAGAGACCCAGTACTTC. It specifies CASSSNRGTGVETQYF.

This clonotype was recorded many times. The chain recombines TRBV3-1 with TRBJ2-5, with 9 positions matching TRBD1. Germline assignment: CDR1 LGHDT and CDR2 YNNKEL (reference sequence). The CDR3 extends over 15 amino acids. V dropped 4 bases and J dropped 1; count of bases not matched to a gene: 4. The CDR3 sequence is CASSLGQGPQETQYF. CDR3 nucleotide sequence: TGTGCCAGCAGCCTCGGACAGGGGCCCCAAGAGACCCAGTACTTC.

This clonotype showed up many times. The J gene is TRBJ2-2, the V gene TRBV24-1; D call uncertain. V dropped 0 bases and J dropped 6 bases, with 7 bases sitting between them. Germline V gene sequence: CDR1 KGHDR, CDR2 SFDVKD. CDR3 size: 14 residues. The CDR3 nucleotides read TGTGCCACCAGTGATTTGAGGGATCCCGGGGAGCTGTTTTTT. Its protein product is CATSDLRDPGELFF.

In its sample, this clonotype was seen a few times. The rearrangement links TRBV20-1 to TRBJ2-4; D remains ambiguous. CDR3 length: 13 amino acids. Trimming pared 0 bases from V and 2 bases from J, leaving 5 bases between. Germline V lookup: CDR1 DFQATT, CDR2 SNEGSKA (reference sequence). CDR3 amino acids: CSAREITKNIQYF. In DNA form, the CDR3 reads TGCAGTGCTAGAGAGATCACCAAAAACATTCAGTACTTC.

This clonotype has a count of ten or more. The CDR3 DNA is TGTGCCAGCAGCGGCACAGGGGCCGGCTATGGCTACACCTTC. Its translation: CASSGTGAGYGYTF. V gene TRBV9 combines with J gene TRBJ1-2, with 7 bases aligning to TRBD1. Germline V CDR1 and CDR2: SGDLS, YYNGEE. Germline trimming cut 3 bases from V and 4 bases from J; bases unmatched to any gene: 6. This CDR3 is built from 14 residues.

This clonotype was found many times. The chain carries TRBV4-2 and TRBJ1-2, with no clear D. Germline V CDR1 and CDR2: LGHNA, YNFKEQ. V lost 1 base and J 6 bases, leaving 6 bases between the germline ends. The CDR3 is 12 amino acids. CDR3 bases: TGTGCCAGCAGCCAAGTCGGGGATGGCTACACCTTC. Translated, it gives CASSQVGDGYTF.

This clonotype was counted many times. CDR3 sequence (DNA): TGTGCCAGCAGCGTAAACACCGGCTTCTCTGGAAACACCATATATTTT. It is translated as CASSVNTGFSGNTIYF. The V and J genes are TRBV9 and TRBJ1-3, with no clear D. This CDR3 has 16 amino acids. The V gene's germline CDR1 is SGDLS and CDR2 YYNGEE. The ends were cut back, 1 base at V and 0 bases at J, with 11 bases in the middle.

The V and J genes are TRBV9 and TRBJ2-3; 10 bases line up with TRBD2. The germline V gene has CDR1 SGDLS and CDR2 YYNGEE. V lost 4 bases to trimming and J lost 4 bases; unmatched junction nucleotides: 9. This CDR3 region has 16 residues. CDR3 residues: CASSLWPSGGADTQYF. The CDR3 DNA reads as TGTGCCAGCAGCTTATGGCCAAGCGGGGGGGCAGATACGCAGTATTTT.

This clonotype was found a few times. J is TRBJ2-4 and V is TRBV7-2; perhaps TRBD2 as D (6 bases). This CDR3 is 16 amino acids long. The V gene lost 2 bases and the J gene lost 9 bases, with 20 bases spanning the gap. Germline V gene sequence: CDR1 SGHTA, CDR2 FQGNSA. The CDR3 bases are TGTGCCAGCAGCTTAAGAGGAGCGCTCGGGGGTAGCATTCAGTACTTC. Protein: CASSLRGALGGSIQYF.

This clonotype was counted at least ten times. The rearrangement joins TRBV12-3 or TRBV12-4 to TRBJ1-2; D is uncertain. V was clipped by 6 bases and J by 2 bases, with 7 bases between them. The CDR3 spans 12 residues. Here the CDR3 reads CASSPDNYGYTF. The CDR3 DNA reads TGTGCCAGCAGCCCGGACAACTATGGCTACACCTTC.

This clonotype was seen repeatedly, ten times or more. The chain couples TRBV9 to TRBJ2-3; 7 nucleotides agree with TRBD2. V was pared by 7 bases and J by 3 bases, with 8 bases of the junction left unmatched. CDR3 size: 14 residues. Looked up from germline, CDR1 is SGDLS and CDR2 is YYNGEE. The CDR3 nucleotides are TGTGCCAGCTCCGAGGGCGGGGGTACAGATACGCAGTATTTT. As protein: CASSEGGGTDTQYF.

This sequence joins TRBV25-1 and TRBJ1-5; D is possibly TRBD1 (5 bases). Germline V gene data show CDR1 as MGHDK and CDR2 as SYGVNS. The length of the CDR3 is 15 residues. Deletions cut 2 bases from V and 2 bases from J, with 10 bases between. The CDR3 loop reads CASSEGGFGNQPQHF. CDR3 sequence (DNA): TGTGCCAGCAGTGAAGGGGGGTTCGGCAATCAGCCCCAGCATTTT.

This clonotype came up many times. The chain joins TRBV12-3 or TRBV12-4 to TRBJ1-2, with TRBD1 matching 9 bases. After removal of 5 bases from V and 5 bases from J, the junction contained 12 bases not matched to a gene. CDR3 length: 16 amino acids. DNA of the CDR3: TGTGCCAGCAGTCCGAACGGGGGACAGGGCCGTTATGGCTACACCTTC. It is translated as CASSPNGGQGRYGYTF.

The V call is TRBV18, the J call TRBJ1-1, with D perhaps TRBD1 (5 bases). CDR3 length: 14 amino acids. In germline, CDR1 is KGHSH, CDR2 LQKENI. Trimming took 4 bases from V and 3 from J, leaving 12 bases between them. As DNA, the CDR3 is TGTGCCAGCTCACTAGGGCCGGGGGACACTGAAGCTTTCTTT. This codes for CASSLGPGDTEAFF.

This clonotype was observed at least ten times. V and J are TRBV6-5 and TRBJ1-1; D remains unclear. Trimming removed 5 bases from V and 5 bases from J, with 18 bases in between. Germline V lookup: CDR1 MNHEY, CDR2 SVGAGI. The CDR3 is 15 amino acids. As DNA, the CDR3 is TGTGCCAGCAGTCACCGAGGAGGGAAGAATACTGAAGCTTTCTTT. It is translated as CASSHRGGKNTEAFF.

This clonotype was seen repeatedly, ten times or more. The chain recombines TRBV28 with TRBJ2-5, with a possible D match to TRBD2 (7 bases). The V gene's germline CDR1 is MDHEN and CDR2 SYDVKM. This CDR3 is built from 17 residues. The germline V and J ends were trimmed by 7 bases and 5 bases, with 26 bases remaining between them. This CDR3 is CASIDARLGRGGETQYF. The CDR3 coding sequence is TGTGCCAGCATTGACGCTCGTCTGGGCAGGGGAGGGGAGACCCAGTACTTC. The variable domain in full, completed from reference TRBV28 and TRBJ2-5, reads DVKVTQSSRYLVKRTGEKVFLECVQDMDHENMFWYRQDPGLGLRLIYFSYDVKMKEKGDIPEGYSVSREKKERFSLILESASTNQTSMYLCASIDARLGRGGETQYFGPGTRLLVL.